These 9 T cell receptor beta chains were all obtained from the same sample, sequenced in a study of PD-L1 blockade in urothelial cancer. Measured with immunoSEQ multiplex PCR; TCRdb has only the in-frame clones, and not every one. The table has about 120,000 clones, less than 95% seen once. Time point given: peripheral blood 6 weeks after treatment start. The input for sequencing was PBMCs, taken around atezolizumab (anti-PD-L1) treatment. Receptors originate from a man aged 55 to 70 with urothelial cancer.

In the case of this clone: Sequence at one end of the junction differs from germline and may be a read error. CDR3 coding DNA: TGTGCCAGTGACATACAGGGGTCCTATGGCTACGCCTTC. Encoded protein: CASDIQGSYGYAF. The gene calls are TRBV2 and TRBJ1-2; 7 bases fit TRBD1. The V gene's germline CDR1 is SNHLY and CDR2 FYNNEI. The CDR3 runs to 13 residues. The complete variable domain, with remaining parts taken from reference TRBV2 and TRBJ1-2, reads EPEVTQTPSHQVTQMGQEVILRCVPISNHLYFYWYRQILGQKVEFLVSFYNNEISEKSEIFDDQFSVERPDGSNFTLKIRSTKLEDSAMYFCASDIQGSYGYAFGSGTRLTVV.

V and J are TRBV6-1 and TRBJ2-1, with TRBD2 identical over 7 bases. The CDR3 contains 15 residues. Germline trimming cut 4 bases from V and 2 bases from J; bases unmatched to any gene: 5. Germline CDR1 is MNHNS and CDR2 is SASEGT. The CDR3 loop reads CASSVSLAAYNEQFF. The CDR3 nucleotides read TGTGCCAGCAGTGTGAGTCTAGCGGCCTACAATGAGCAGTTCTTC.

The chain links TRBV18 to TRBJ2-1; 8 positions match TRBD2. CDR3 length: 14 residues. Germline assignment: CDR1 KGHSH and CDR2 LQKENI. V lost 3 bases and J lost 5; bases outside the gene matches: 3. The CDR3 region has the DNA TGTGCCAGCTCACCCCTAGCGGGTCACAATGAGCAGTTCTTC. Translating it yields CASSPLAGHNEQFF.

The chain employs TRBV7-2 and TRBJ1-3; D is unclear. The CDR3 sequence is 12 residues long. V was pared by 5 bases and J by 11 bases, with 13 bases between. The germline gives CDR1 SGHTA, CDR2 FQGNSA. The CDR3 DNA is TGTGCCAGCAGCGTGCGGTCGGAAGCCATATATTTT. It is translated as CASSVRSEAIYF.

V and J are TRBV15 and TRBJ2-7, with 8 bases lining up with TRBD1. This CDR3 region has 16 residues. In germline, CDR1 is LNHNV, CDR2 YYDKDF (reference sequence). The V segment lost 4 bases and the J segment 4 bases; nucleotides outside the gene matches: 12. The CDR3 here is CATSKLDRGGLYEQYF. CDR3 DNA: TGTGCCACCAGCAAACTCGACAGGGGAGGTTTGTACGAGCAGTACTTC.

The chain couples TRBV6-5 to TRBJ2-3, with TRBD2 as a possible D gene (6 bases). V gave up 5 bases and J gave up 8 bases, with 11 bases separating them. The CDR3 consists of 12 residues. Germline V gene lookup returns CDR1 MNHEY and CDR2 SVGAGI. CDR3 in DNA: TGTGCCAGCAGTCGCGGGGTGGGTACGCAGTATTTT. Its protein is CASSRGVGTQYF.

The chain has TRBV4-3 and TRBJ2-2; 12 positions match TRBD2. V lost 0 bases and J lost 2; bases outside the gene matches: 4. From germline, CDR1 is LGHNA and CDR2 YSLEER. The CDR3 contains 18 residues. This chain's CDR3 is CASSQDGLAGSNTGELFF. As DNA, the CDR3 is TGCGCCAGCAGCCAAGATGGACTAGCGGGGTCCAACACCGGGGAGCTGTTTTTT.

V gene TRBV14 combines with J gene TRBJ2-7; 8 nucleotides align to TRBD1. CDR3 length: 16 amino acids. In germline, CDR1 is SGHDN, CDR2 FVKESK. V lost 5 bases to trimming and J lost 0 bases; unmatched junction nucleotides: 9. CDR3 region: CASSKGNTGGSYEQYF. The CDR3 DNA sequence: TGTGCCAGCAGCAAGGGGAACACAGGGGGCTCCTACGAGCAGTACTTC.

This clone appeared a single time. The chain couples TRBV28 to TRBJ1-1; 7 nucleotides agree with TRBD1. Germline V gene data show CDR1 as MDHEN and CDR2 as SYDVKM. This CDR3 region has 13 residues. V was pared by 7 bases and J by 9 bases, with 11 bases of the junction left unmatched. CDR3 in amino acids: CASTPGDRTQAFF. The DNA of the CDR3 is TGTGCCAGCACCCCAGGGGACAGAACTCAAGCTTTCTTT.